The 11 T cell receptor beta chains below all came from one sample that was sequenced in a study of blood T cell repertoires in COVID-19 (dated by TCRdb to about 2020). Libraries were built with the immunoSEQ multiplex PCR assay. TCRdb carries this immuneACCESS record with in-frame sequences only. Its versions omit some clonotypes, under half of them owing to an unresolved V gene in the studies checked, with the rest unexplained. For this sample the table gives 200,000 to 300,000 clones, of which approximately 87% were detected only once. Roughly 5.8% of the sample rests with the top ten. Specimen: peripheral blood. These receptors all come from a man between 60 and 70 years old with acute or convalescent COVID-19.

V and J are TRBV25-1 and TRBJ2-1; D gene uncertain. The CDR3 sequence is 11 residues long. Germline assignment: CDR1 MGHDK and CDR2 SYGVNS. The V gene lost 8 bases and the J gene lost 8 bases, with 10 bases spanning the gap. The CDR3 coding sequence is TGTGCCAGCGCCCTATTGGATGAGCAGTTCTTC. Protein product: CASALLDEQFF.

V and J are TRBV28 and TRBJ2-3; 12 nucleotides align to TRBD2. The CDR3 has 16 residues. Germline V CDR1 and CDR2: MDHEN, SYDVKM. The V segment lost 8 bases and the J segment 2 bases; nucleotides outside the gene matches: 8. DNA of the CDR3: TGTGCCAGCTACACTAGCGGGGGGCTTTTCACAGATACGCAGTATTTT. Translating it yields CASYTSGGLFTDTQYF.

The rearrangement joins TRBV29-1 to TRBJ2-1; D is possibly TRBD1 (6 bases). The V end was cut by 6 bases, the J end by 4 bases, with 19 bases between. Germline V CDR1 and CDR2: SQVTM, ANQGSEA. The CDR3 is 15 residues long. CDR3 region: CSVEIRGDRYNEQFF. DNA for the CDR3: TGCAGCGTAGAAATCAGGGGAGACAGGTACAATGAGCAGTTCTTC.

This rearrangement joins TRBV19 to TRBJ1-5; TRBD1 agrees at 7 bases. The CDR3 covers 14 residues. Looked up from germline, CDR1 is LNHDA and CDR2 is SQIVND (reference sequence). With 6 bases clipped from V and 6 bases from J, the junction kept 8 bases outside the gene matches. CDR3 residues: CASSRRQGGQPQHF. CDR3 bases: TGTGCCAGTAGCCGCAGACAGGGCGGTCAGCCCCAGCATTTT.

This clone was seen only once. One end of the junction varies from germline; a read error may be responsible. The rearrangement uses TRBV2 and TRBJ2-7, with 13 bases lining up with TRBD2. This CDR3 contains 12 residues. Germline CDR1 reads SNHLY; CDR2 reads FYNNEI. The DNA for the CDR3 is TGTGCCAGCAACCTACTAGCGGGAGGGTTGGACTTC. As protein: CASNLLAGGLDF.

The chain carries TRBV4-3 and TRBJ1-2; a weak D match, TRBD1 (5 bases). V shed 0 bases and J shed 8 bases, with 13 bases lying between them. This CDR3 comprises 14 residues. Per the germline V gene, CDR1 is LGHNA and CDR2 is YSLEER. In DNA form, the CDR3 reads TGCGCCAGCAGCCAAGATGTAGGGGTACAGGGCTACACCTTC. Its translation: CASSQDVGVQGYTF.

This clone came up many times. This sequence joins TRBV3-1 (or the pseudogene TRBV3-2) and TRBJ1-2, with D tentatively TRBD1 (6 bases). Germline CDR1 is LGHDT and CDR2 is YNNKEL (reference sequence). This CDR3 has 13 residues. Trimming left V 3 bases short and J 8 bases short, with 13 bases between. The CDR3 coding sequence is TGTGCCAGCAGCCAGTACAGGGAAGGAGGCTACACCTTC. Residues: CASSQYREGGYTF.

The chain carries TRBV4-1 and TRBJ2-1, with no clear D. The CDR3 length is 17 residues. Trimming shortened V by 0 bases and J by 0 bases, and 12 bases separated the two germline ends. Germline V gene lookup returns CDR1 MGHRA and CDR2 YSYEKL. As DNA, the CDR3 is TGCGCCAGCAGCCAAGATCTTTTTCCCTCCTCCTACAATGAGCAGTTCTTC. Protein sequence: CASSQDLFPSSYNEQFF.

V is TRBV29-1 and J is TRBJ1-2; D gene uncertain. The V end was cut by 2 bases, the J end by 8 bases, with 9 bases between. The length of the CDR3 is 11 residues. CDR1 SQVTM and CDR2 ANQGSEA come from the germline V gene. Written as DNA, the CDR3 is TGCAGCGTTGAATCAGTCAGAGGCTACACCTTC. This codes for CSVESVRGYTF.

CDR3 in DNA: TGTGCCAGCAGCTTCACCGGGGTTAACTCACCCCTCCACTTT. Protein: CASSFTGVNSPLHF. The chain combines TRBV7-9 with TRBJ1-6; D is ambiguous. Trimming stripped 3 bases from V and 10 bases from J, with 13 bases between. The germline V gene encodes CDR1 SEHNR and CDR2 FQNEAQ (reference sequence). CDR3 length: 14 amino acids. Drawing the rest from reference TRBV7-9 and TRBJ1-6, the complete variable domain is DTGVSQNPRHKITKRGQNVTFRCDPISEHNRLYWYRQTLGQGPEFLTYFQNEAQLEKSRLLSDRFSAERPKGSFSTLEIQRTEQGDSAMYLCASSFTGVNSPLHFGNGTRLTVT.

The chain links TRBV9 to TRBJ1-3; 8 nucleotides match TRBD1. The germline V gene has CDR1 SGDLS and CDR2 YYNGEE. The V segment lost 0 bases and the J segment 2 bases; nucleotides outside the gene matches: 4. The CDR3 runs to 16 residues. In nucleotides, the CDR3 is TGTGCCAGCAGCGTAGACAGGGGGGGTACTGGAAACACCATATATTTT. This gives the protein CASSVDRGGTGNTIYF.